This is a list of T cell receptor beta chains from one sample in a study of T-cell reconstitution after alpha-beta-depleted transplantation in children. TCRdb called the PCR reads again in MiXCR, with one record for every CDR3 protein. In the table there are 350,000 to 400,000 distinct CDR3 sequences, roughly 22% of which are singletons. Sequences were derived from PBMCs from the stem cell graft donor, sampled from the stem cell graft. The receptors come from a human donor who donated a stem cell graft to a child with acute myeloid leukemia. Both conserved end residues are part of each CDR3. The D gene is left open where the match is weak. Clone size appears in some rows only: once, few, many, or a class for an expanded clone.

>few|TRBV7-2|TRBJ2-5|TRBD1
CASSSGQGLTQETQYF
TGTGCCAGCAGCTCCGGACAGGGGCTTACCCAAGAGACCCAGTACTTC
>.|TRBV7-7|TRBJ2-1|.
CASSLGGRPDDEQFF
TGTGCCAGCAGCTTAGGCGGCCGCCCGGACGATGAGCAGTTCTTC
>few|TRBV10-3|TRBJ2-5|.
CAISELGKTQYF
TGTGCCATCAGTGAGCTTGGGAAGACCCAGTACTTC
>once|TRBV18|TRBJ2-7|TRBD2
CATLLAGGYEQYF
TGTGCCACCTTACTAGCGGGAGGCTACGAGCAGTACTTC
>.|TRBV4-1|TRBJ2-7|.
CASRKGGTDSYEQYF
TGCGCCAGCAGAAAAGGGGGGACAGACTCCTACGAGCAGTACTTC
>.|TRBV7-9|TRBJ1-2|.
CASSLVVGANYGYTF
TGTGCCAGCAGCTTAGTAGTTGGTGCTAACTATGGCTACACCTTC
>many|TRBV12-3/TRBV12-4|TRBJ1-5|.
CASSLQNQPQHF
TGTGCCAGCAGTTTACAGAATCAGCCCCAGCATTTT
>many|TRBV6-5|TRBJ2-2|.
CASSYSIPGMGGELFF
TGTGCCAGCAGTTACTCGATTCCAGGGATGGGCGGGGAGCTGTTTTTT
>few|TRBV3-1|TRBJ2-1|TRBD2
CASSPPGVSGKEQFF
TGTGCCAGCAGCCCCCCGGGTGTTAGCGGGAAAGAGCAGTTCTTC
>.|TRBV18|TRBJ1-2|TRBD1
CASSPPKGQAYGYTF
TGTGCCAGCTCACCACCTAAAGGACAGGCCTATGGCTACACCTTC
>.|TRBV5-1|TRBJ2-5|.
CASSSATIRETQYF
TGCGCCAGCAGCAGCGCAACTATTCGCGAGACCCAGTACTTC
>.|TRBV7-6|TRBJ2-6|.
CASSLLQADYSGANVLTF
TGTGCCAGCAGCTTACTCCAGGCTGACTACTCTGGGGCCAACGTCCTGACTTTC
>few|TRBV12-3/TRBV12-4|TRBJ2-3|TRBD1
CASSFMGQGTDTQYF
TGTGCCAGCAGTTTTATGGGACAGGGCACAGATACGCAGTATTTT
>.|TRBV4-1|TRBJ2-5|TRBD1
CASSQEGRGRETQYF
TGCGCCAGCAGCCAAGAAGGCAGGGGGCGGGAGACCCAGTACTTC
>few|TRBV5-1|TRBJ2-3|TRBD2
CASSLAGTTSTDTQYF
TGCGCCAGCAGCTTGGCGGGGACTACTAGCACAGATACGCAGTATTTT
>few|TRBV15|TRBJ2-7|TRBD2
CATSRDLFSGYEQYF
TGTGCCACCAGCAGAGATCTTTTTAGCGGGTACGAGCAGTACTTC
>many|TRBV7-9|TRBJ2-1|.
CASSPSGSYNEQFF
TGTGCCAGCAGCCCCTCCGGGTCTTACAATGAGCAGTTCTTC
>.|TRBV28|TRBJ2-7|.
CASSSGPLGYEQYF
TGTGCCAGCAGCTCCGGGCCCCTCGGGTACGAGCAGTACTTC
>few|TRBV12-3/TRBV12-4|TRBJ1-2|TRBD1
CASSGTASNYGYTF
TGTGCCAGCAGTGGGACAGCCTCTAACTATGGCTACACCTTC
>many|TRBV20-1|TRBJ2-1|TRBD2
CSARDEGGRSNEQFF
TGCAGTGCTAGAGATGAGGGCGGGAGGAGCAATGAGCAGTTCTTC
>.|TRBV19|TRBJ1-1|.
CASNGGQHEAFF
TGTGCCAGTAACGGGGGGCAGCATGAAGCTTTCTTT
>.|TRBV27|TRBJ2-7|.
CASGSGAEQYF
TGTGCCAGCGGTAGTGGAGCCGAGCAGTACTTC
>.|TRBV7-9|TRBJ1-1|.
CASSLGDMVNTEAFF
TGTGCCAGCAGCTTAGGGGACATGGTGAACACTGAAGCTTTCTTT
>.|TRBV24-1|TRBJ2-2|TRBD1
CATSDPAGTGNTGELFF
TGTGCCACCAGTGATCCTGCCGGGACAGGGAACACCGGGGAGCTGTTTTTT
>few|TRBV29-1|TRBJ2-1|.
CSVEVGDNEQFF
TGCAGCGTTGAAGTTGGTGACAATGAGCAGTTCTTC
>many|TRBV10-3|TRBJ2-1|TRBD2
CAISELAGNNEQFF
TGTGCCATCAGTGAGCTAGCGGGGAACAATGAGCAGTTCTTC
>.|TRBV9|TRBJ2-5|TRBD1
CASSDSDRGGGETQYF
TGTGCCAGCAGCGATTCGGACAGGGGGGGAGGAGAGACCCAGTACTTC
>.|TRBV6-5|TRBJ2-1|TRBD1
CASSYGTGGKKEQFF
TGTGCCAGCAGTTACGGGACAGGGGGCAAGAAGGAGCAGTTCTTC
>.|TRBV6-1|TRBJ2-1|.
CASGEGRSYNEQFF
TGTGCCAGCGGTGAAGGGCGCTCCTACAATGAGCAGTTCTTC
>few|TRBV24-1|TRBJ2-3|TRBD1
CATSDRGQTDTQYF
TGTGCCACCTCCGACAGGGGGCAAACAGATACGCAGTATTTT
>many|TRBV29-1|TRBJ2-1|TRBD2
CSVEWLAAENEQFF
TGCAGCGTTGAATGGCTAGCGGCGGAGAATGAGCAGTTCTTC
>.|TRBV11-2|TRBJ2-7|TRBD2
CASSRISGKYDEQYF
TGTGCCAGCAGCCGGATTAGCGGGAAGTACGACGAGCAGTACTTC
>few|TRBV24-1|TRBJ1-5|.
CATSDLPVDITNQPQHF
TGTGCCACCAGTGATTTGCCCGTTGACATTACCAATCAGCCCCAGCATTTT
>.|TRBV25-1|TRBJ2-7|TRBD1
CASSDQTGGSLEQYF
TGTGCCAGCAGTGATCAGACAGGGGGTTCCTTGGAGCAGTACTTC
>.|TRBV12-3/TRBV12-4|TRBJ1-1|.
CASSFGQLVRSNTEAFF
TGTGCCAGCAGTTTCGGGCAGCTCGTCCGCTCGAACACTGAAGCTTTCTTT
>few|TRBV5-6|TRBJ1-1|.
CASSLAVGPGTAFF
TGTGCCAGCAGCTTGGCAGTAGGCCCCGGGACAGCTTTCTTT
>.|TRBV27|TRBJ2-4|.
CASSLSWRAGSKNIQYF
TGTGCCAGCAGTTTATCGTGGAGGGCCGGGTCCAAAAACATTCAGTACTTC
>few|TRBV29-1|TRBJ2-2|.
CSVIPWDIAHPNTGELFF
TGCAGCGTTATACCTTGGGACATAGCCCACCCTAACACCGGGGAGCTGTTTTTT
>many|TRBV7-2|TRBJ2-3|.
CASSLGHSTDTQYF
TGTGCCAGCAGCTTAGGTCACAGCACAGATACGCAGTATTTT
>few|TRBV12-3/TRBV12-4|TRBJ1-5|.
CASRGGVLANQPQHF
TGTGCCAGCAGGGGTGGGGTGTTAGCAAATCAGCCCCAGCATTTT
>.|TRBV20-1|TRBJ1-4|TRBD1
CSARGGQGKNEKLFF
TGCAGTGCTAGAGGAGGACAGGGGAAGAATGAAAAACTGTTTTTT
>many|TRBV3-1|TRBJ2-7|TRBD2
CASSQDGGAYEQYF
TGTGCCAGCAGCCAAGATGGGGGGGCCTACGAGCAGTACTTC
>few|TRBV9|TRBJ2-7|TRBD2
CASSGLLAGGGSYEQYF
TGTGCCAGCAGCGGATTACTAGCGGGAGGTGGCTCCTACGAGCAGTACTTC
>.|TRBV29-1|TRBJ2-3|.
CSVVAFGTDTQYF
TGCAGCGTTGTAGCGTTTGGCACAGATACGCAGTATTTT
>.|TRBV7-7|TRBJ2-3|.
CASSPVLAGTQYF
TGTGCTAGCAGCCCCGTTCTAGCTGGTACGCAGTATTTT
>.|TRBV6-4|TRBJ2-4|TRBD2
CASREREGLPKNIQYF
TGTGCCAGCAGAGAGCGGGAGGGTCTTCCCAAAAACATTCAGTACTTC
>few|TRBV27|TRBJ2-3|TRBD2
CASSLWAGGISELTNTQYF
TGTGCCAGCAGTTTATGGGCGGGAGGAATATCAGAACTCACGAATACGCAGTATTTT